This entry lists 14 T cell receptor beta chains sequenced from one sample in a study of T and B cells in COVID-19 patients (dated by TCRdb to between 2020 and 2021). Sequenced on an Illumina MiSeq. Multiplex PCR with BIOMED2 TRB-A/B primer pools was used to amplify TRB rearrangements. Using fastp trimming at Q25 and MiXCR clonotype assembly, TCRdb reanalyzed the public sequencing data and kept in-frame beta chains. Each entry is one CDR3 protein sequence, shown with its most common DNA and genes. The sample profile shows around 8,000 distinct CDR3 sequences; 26% of them were found once. About a sixth of the sample comes from the top ten. Genomic DNA extracted from blood was used in amounts of roughly 250-550 ng for amplification of TRB repertoires. Input material: blood. The receptors derive from a human donor with active COVID-19.

This clonotype is termed medium-sized. The V and J genes are TRBV6-1 and TRBJ2-3; D remains unclear. The ends were cut back, 6 bases at V and 0 bases at J, with 7 bases in the middle. Germline values: CDR1 MNHNS, CDR2 SASEGT. The CDR3 runs to 13 residues. DNA for the CDR3: TGTGCCAGCAGAAAGGACAGCACAGATACGCAGTATTTT. Its protein product is CASRKDSTDTQYF.

V is TRBV7-9 and J is TRBJ2-7; 7 bases map to TRBD1. V gave up 5 bases and J gave up 7 bases; unmatched junction bases: 11. Looked up from germline, CDR1 is SEHNR and CDR2 is FQNEAQ (reference sequence). The length of the CDR3 is 14 residues. The DNA for the CDR3 is TGTGCCAGCAGCCTGGACAGGAGTGGTAGGGAGCAGTACTTC. This translates into CASSLDRSGREQYF.

This sequence joins TRBV6-4 and TRBJ2-7, with D tentatively TRBD1 (6 bases). CDR1 MRHNA and CDR2 SNTAGT come from the germline V gene. Trimming took off 8 bases at V and 5 bases at J, with 28 bases between the two ends. The CDR3 is 17 residues long. As DNA, the CDR3 is TGTGCCAGCCGAGACAGGTCCTCATACTATGTTCACGACGAGCAGTACTTC. As protein: CASRDRSSYYVHDEQYF.

This clonotype is medium-sized (0.01 to 0.1%) in the sample. The V and J genes are TRBV27 and TRBJ2-7; D remains unclear. Germline CDR1 reads MNHEY; CDR2 reads SMNVEV (reference sequence). Trimming cost V 1 base and J 2 bases, with 9 bases left between them. The CDR3 is 14 amino acids. CDR3 in amino acids: CASSLLGTAYEQYF. The CDR3, as DNA: TGTGCCAGCAGTTTATTGGGCACGGCCTACGAGCAGTACTTC.

This clonotype was observed a few times. This chain links TRBV20-1 with TRBJ2-5; D unclear. The germline V gene encodes CDR1 DFQATT and CDR2 SNEGSKA (reference sequence). There are 14 residues in the CDR3. V gave up 6 bases and J gave up 2 bases, with 16 bases separating them. The CDR3 DNA reads as TGCAGTGCCCACGCGTTTACAGAACAAGAGACCCAGTACTTC. Protein: CSAHAFTEQETQYF.

This clonotype was detected only a few times. V gene TRBV6-2 or TRBV6-3 combines with J gene TRBJ2-1; D perhaps matches TRBD2 (5 bases). This CDR3 spans 17 amino acids. The germline CDR1 and CDR2 sequences are MNHEY and SVGEGT. V lost 0 bases, J lost 4 bases, and 16 bases lay in between. The CDR3 DNA follows: TGTGCCAGCAGTTACTCCCGTGGAGGTTCGAATTACAATGAGCAGTTCTTC. Translating gives CASSYSRGGSNYNEQFF.

By share, this clonotype ranks as medium-sized (0.01 to 0.1%). CDR3 protein: CASSFWAGAQETQYF. CDR3 in DNA: TGTGCCAGCAGCTTTTGGGCGGGGGCCCAAGAGACCCAGTACTTC. This chain connects TRBV11-2 to TRBJ2-5, with a possible D match to TRBD2 (7 bases). CDR1 and CDR2 from the germline V gene are SGHAT and FQNNGV. CDR3 length: 15 residues. V lost 3 bases to trimming and J lost 1 base, with 12 bases between them.

This clonotype occurred a few times. The chain recombines TRBV6-2 or TRBV6-3 with TRBJ1-2; D gene uncertain. Germline CDR1 reads MNHEY; CDR2 reads SVGEGT. CDR3 size: 13 residues. V was clipped by 0 bases and J by 5 bases, with 7 bases between them. CDR3 residues: CASSYSWIYGYTF. The CDR3, as DNA: TGTGCCAGCAGTTACTCTTGGATATATGGCTACACCTTC.

This clonotype is judged medium-sized. The chain has TRBV19 and TRBJ1-2; no definite D call. Germline assignment: CDR1 LNHDA and CDR2 SQIVND (reference sequence). Trimming removed 3 bases at V and 3 bases at J, with 14 bases between. This CDR3 is built from 15 residues. The CDR3: CASSITTRRYYGYTF. The CDR3 coding sequence is TGTGCCAGTAGTATTACGACACGCCGCTACTATGGCTACACCTTC.

The rearrangement links TRBV6-2 or TRBV6-3 to TRBJ2-1; no clear D gene. Germline CDR1 reads MNHEY; CDR2 reads SVGEGT. The CDR3 runs 14 residues. Trimming removed 7 bases from V and 1 base from J, with 11 bases in between. Here the CDR3 reads CASNGRPSYNEQFF. CDR3 nucleotide sequence: TGTGCCAGCAACGGGCGCCCATCCTACAATGAGCAGTTCTTC.

Sample share makes this clonotype medium-sized. V usage is TRBV13 and J usage is TRBJ2-3, with TRBD1 matching over 8 bases. After removal of 8 bases from V and 6 bases from J, the junction contained 13 bases not matched to a gene. CDR1 PRHDT and CDR2 FYEKMQ come from the germline V gene (reference sequence). The CDR3 is made up of 15 amino acids. In DNA form, the CDR3 reads TGTGCCAGCCGTATTGGACAGGGCCGGGAGGATACGCAGTATTTT. Protein sequence: CASRIGQGREDTQYF.

This clonotype occurred a few times. The chain uses TRBV5-1 and TRBJ1-1; possibly TRBD1 for D (5 bases). CDR1 and CDR2 (germline): SGHRS, YFSETQ. The CDR3 is 17 residues long. V lost 1 base and J lost 5, with 21 bases in between. CDR3 protein: CASSLWGGYGAQTEAFF. The CDR3 coding sequence is TGCGCCAGCAGCTTGTGGGGGGGATATGGGGCCCAGACTGAAGCTTTCTTT.

In its sample, this clonotype is medium-sized. The chain has TRBV19 and TRBJ2-2, with D uncertain. V was pared by 5 bases and J by 4 bases, with 8 bases between. Looked up from germline, CDR1 is LNHDA and CDR2 is SQIVND (reference sequence). The CDR3 is made up of 13 amino acids. The CDR3 is CASSARATGELFF. The CDR3 DNA follows: TGTGCCAGTAGTGCCCGGGCCACCGGGGAGCTGTTTTTT.

In this sample, this clonotype is medium-sized (0.01 to 0.1%). The chain couples TRBV29-1 to TRBJ2-2; a weak D match, TRBD1 (5 bases). Trimming took off 3 bases at V and 4 bases at J, with 12 bases between the two ends. The CDR3 is 14 residues long. The germline V gene encodes CDR1 SQVTM and CDR2 ANQGSEA. The CDR3: CSVEEQGPTGELFF. As DNA, the CDR3 is TGCAGCGTTGAGGAGCAGGGTCCCACCGGGGAGCTGTTTTTT.